This passage covers 3 T cell receptor beta chains from one sample sequenced in a study of identical twins. TCRdb analysed the 5' RACE reads with MiXCR anew, one entry per CDR3 protein. In the table there are 350,000 or so distinct CDR3 sequences, more than 9% of which are singletons. In addition, the sample was reused for a study of yellow fever vaccine responses in identical twins.

Material for sequencing was CD8+ T cells sorted from blood. These receptors were collected from a woman between 18 and 29 years old in good health.

V usage is TRBV2 and J usage is TRBJ2-5, with unresolved D. Germline values: CDR1 SNHLY, CDR2 FYNNEI. With 0 bases removed from V and 2 bases from J, the gap between germline ends came to 7 bases. This CDR3 has 14 amino acids. The CDR3 spells CASSEAADQETQYF. Here the CDR3 DNA reads TGTGCCAGCAGTGAAGCGGCAGATCAAGAGACCCAGTACTTC.

In its sample, this clonotype was seen a few times. The chain uses TRBV9 and TRBJ1-1; D is possibly TRBD1 (6 bases). The CDR3 has 18 residues. V lost 3 bases, J lost 3 bases, and 24 bases lay in between. The germline V gene has CDR1 SGDLS and CDR2 YYNGEE. CDR3 bases: TGTGCCAGCAGCGCCCCCACAGGGTCGGGACCTCAAGACACTGAAGCTTTCTTT. Protein sequence: CASSAPTGSGPQDTEAFF.

This clonotype was counted a few times. The chain has TRBV27 and TRBJ2-1; 12 nucleotides line up with TRBD2. V dropped 5 bases and J dropped 4; count of bases not matched to a gene: 6. The CDR3 is 16 amino acids. Germline assignment: CDR1 MNHEY and CDR2 SMNVEV (reference sequence). The CDR3 protein is CASSRPGLAGYNEQFF. The CDR3 coding sequence is TGTGCCAGCAGTAGACCGGGACTAGCGGGTTACAATGAGCAGTTCTTC.